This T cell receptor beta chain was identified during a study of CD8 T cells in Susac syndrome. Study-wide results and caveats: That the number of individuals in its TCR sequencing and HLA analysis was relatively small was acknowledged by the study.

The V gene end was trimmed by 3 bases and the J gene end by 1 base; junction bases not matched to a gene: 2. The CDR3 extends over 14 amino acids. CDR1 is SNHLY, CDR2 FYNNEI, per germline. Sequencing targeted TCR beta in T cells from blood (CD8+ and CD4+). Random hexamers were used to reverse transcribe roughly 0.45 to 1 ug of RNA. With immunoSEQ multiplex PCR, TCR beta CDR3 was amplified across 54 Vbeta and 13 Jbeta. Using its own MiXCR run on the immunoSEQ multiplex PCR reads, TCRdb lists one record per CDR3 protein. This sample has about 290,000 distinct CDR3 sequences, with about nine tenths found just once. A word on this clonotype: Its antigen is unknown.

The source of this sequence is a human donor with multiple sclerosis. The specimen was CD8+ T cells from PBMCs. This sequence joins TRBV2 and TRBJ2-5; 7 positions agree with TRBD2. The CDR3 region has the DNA TGTGCCAGCAGTGAGGCTAGCGGCCAAGAGACCCAGTACTTC. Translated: CASSEASGQETQYF.